The 5 T cell receptor beta chains listed next were all sequenced from one sample in a study of blood T cell repertoires in COVID-19. Using immunoSEQ multiplex PCR, the repertoire was profiled, and TCRdb retains in-frame clones only, with some absent. Of fewer than 250,000 clones in the sample, roughly 87% are singletons; the top ten hold about 2.5%. Input material: PBMCs or T cells enriched from blood (not recorded which). The receptors shown here come from a woman aged 25 to 39 with acute COVID-19.

This clone showed up just a few times. The rearrangement links TRBV6-2 or TRBV6-3 to TRBJ2-1; D perhaps matches TRBD1 (7 bases). Germline CDR1 reads MNHEY; CDR2 reads SVGEGT. The CDR3 sequence is 17 residues long. Trimming stripped 2 bases from V and 2 bases from J, with 16 bases between. This CDR3 is CASSYPKTGTPYNEQFF. The CDR3 DNA follows: TGTGCCAGCAGTTACCCGAAGACAGGGACTCCCTACAATGAGCAGTTCTTC.

The rearrangement links TRBV19 to TRBJ1-5, with unresolved D. This CDR3 region has 14 residues. Trimming shortened V by 3 bases and J by 3 bases, and 9 bases separated the two germline ends. From germline, CDR1 is LNHDA and CDR2 SQIVND (reference sequence). The CDR3 reads CASSIRDHNQPQHF. The CDR3 region has the DNA TGTGCCAGTAGTATTAGAGATCACAATCAGCCCCAGCATTTT.

The rearrangement uses TRBV7-9 and TRBJ1-4; D is undetermined. This CDR3 has 14 amino acids. Trimming took 4 bases from V and 8 from J, leaving 14 bases between them. Germline V CDR1 and CDR2: SEHNR, FQNEAQ (reference sequence). Here the CDR3 reads CASSWNSAGEKLFF. DNA for the CDR3: TGTGCCAGCAGCTGGAACTCGGCGGGGGAAAAACTGTTTTTT.

The chain combines TRBV29-1 with TRBJ1-1, with a weak D call TRBD1 (6 bases). With 6 bases removed from V and 6 bases from J, the gap between germline ends came to 8 bases. Germline CDR1 is SQVTM and CDR2 is ANQGSEA. CDR3 length equals 10 residues. The CDR3 sequence is CSVQGPEAFF. As DNA, the CDR3 is TGCAGCGTACAGGGACCTGAAGCTTTCTTT.

The chain is built from TRBV7-9 and TRBJ1-1; 10 bases agree with TRBD1. CDR3 size: 14 residues. Trimming cost V 3 bases and J 4 bases; bases outside gene matches: 2. Germline V gene sequence: CDR1 SEHNR, CDR2 FQNEAQ (reference sequence). CDR3 residues: CASSLTGGGTEAFF. In DNA, the CDR3 is TGTGCCAGCAGCTTGACAGGGGGCGGCACTGAAGCTTTCTTT.